This entry lists 20 T cell receptor beta chains sequenced from one sample in a study of CD8+ T cells in alopecia areata. Extraction and reverse transcription of RNA yielded cDNA as the sequencing template. Method: immunoSEQ multiplex PCR; TCRdb's copy keeps in-frame clones and lacks some. The sample has about 200,000 clones; just over 55% are singletons. Input material: CD8+ T cells sorted from blood. These receptors all come from a human donor in good health.

The chain employs TRBV27 and TRBJ1-1, with 7 bases lining up with TRBD1. Germline V gene data show CDR1 as MNHEY and CDR2 as SMNVEV (reference sequence). CDR3 length: 16 residues. V gave up 2 bases and J gave up 3 bases; unmatched junction bases: 9. CDR3 sequence reads: CASSLAGGSRYTEAFF. CDR3 DNA: TGTGCCAGCAGTTTAGCAGGGGGGTCGAGGTACACTGAAGCTTTCTTT.

The chain couples TRBV5-1 to TRBJ2-1; 9 bases are a match to TRBD1. Trimming at V came to 5 bases and at J to 0 bases, leaving 6 bases not matched to a gene. The CDR3 is 16 amino acids. Germline assignment: CDR1 SGHRS and CDR2 YFSETQ. CDR3 protein: CASRYRTGDSYNEQFF. Written as DNA, the CDR3 is TGCGCCAGCAGATACAGGACAGGGGACTCCTACAATGAGCAGTTCTTC.

This clone was detected a few times. The chain combines TRBV27 with TRBJ2-7; TRBD2 matches 11 bases. The junction had 7 bases not matched to a gene; V was cut back by 5 bases and J by 1 base. There are 16 residues in the CDR3. Germline CDR1 is MNHEY and CDR2 is SMNVEV (reference sequence). CDR3 loop: CASSPSTSGASYEQYF. The CDR3 DNA sequence: TGTGCCAGCAGTCCATCGACTAGCGGGGCGTCCTACGAGCAGTACTTC.

The V and J genes are TRBV7-2 and TRBJ2-7; no reliable D call. The germline CDR1 and CDR2 sequences are SGHTA and FQGNSA. The germline V and J ends were trimmed by 6 bases and 6 bases, with 18 bases remaining between them. The CDR3 loop spans 14 amino acids. CDR3 protein: CASRPGLTLVEQYF. CDR3 sequence (DNA): TGTGCCAGCAGACCCGGATTGACGCTCGTCGAGCAGTACTTC. Using reference TRBV7-2 and TRBJ2-7 for the parts outside the CDR3, the full variable domain is GAGVSQSPSNKVTEKGKDVELRCDPISGHTALYWYRQSLGQGLEFLIYFQGNSAPDKSGLPSDRFSAERTGGSVSTLTIQRTQQEDSAVYLCASRPGLTLVEQYFGPGTRLTVT.

This clone turned up a few times. This rearrangement joins TRBV5-6 to TRBJ2-5; D is unresolved. Germline lookup yields CDR1 SGHDT and CDR2 YYEEEE. Trimming took 0 bases from V and 5 from J, leaving 11 bases between them. This CDR3 has 14 residues. The CDR3 coding sequence is TGTGCCAGCAGCTTGGAGAGGTTATGGGAGACCCAGTACTTC. This codes for CASSLERLWETQYF.

This clone came up a few times. The chain is built from TRBV2 and TRBJ2-1; no clear D gene. Trimming shortened V by 3 bases and J by 14 bases, and 2 bases separated the two germline ends. CDR1 SNHLY and CDR2 FYNNEI come from the germline V gene. The CDR3 sequence is 8 residues long. The CDR3 here is CASSDKFF. The CDR3 DNA sequence: TGTGCCAGCAGTGATAAGTTCTTC.

In its sample, this clone was seen a few times. Additional DNA sequences in this sample encode the identical CDR3. The V gene is TRBV29-1, the J gene TRBJ2-7; 8 bases align to TRBD1. CDR1 and CDR2 (germline): SQVTM, ANQGSEA. With V trimmed by 2 bases and J by 7 bases, 4 bases remained unmatched. This CDR3 is built from 12 residues. DNA of the CDR3: TGCAGCGTTGAACAGGGGGCGAGTGAGCAGTACTTC. It translates to CSVEQGASEQYF.

The CDR3: CSANGPADGYTF. The CDR3 DNA reads as TGCAGCGCTAATGGACCCGCCGATGGCTACACCTTC. J is TRBJ1-2 and V is TRBV29-1, with D uncertain. V was trimmed by 7 bases and J by 6 bases, leaving 15 bases between them. The CDR3 is 12 residues long. Germline CDR1 SQVTM, CDR2 ANQGSEA.

This clone was counted once. The rearrangement joins TRBV29-1 to TRBJ2-2, with D maybe TRBD1 (5 bases). Germline lookup yields CDR1 SQVTM and CDR2 ANQGSEA. The V end lost 7 bases, the J end lost 5 bases, and 11 bases lay between the germline ends. The CDR3 extends over 12 amino acids. The CDR3 protein is CSALGPTGELFF. As DNA, the CDR3 is TGCAGCGCCCTGGGGCCGACCGGGGAGCTGTTTTTT.

On this clone: Other nucleotide sequences in the sample specify the same CDR3. As DNA, the CDR3 is TGCGCCAGCAGCTTGGGGTCAGGGTCCTACGAGCAGTACTTC. It yields the protein CASSLGSGSYEQYF. The chain carries TRBV5-1 and TRBJ2-7, with TRBD1 as a possible D gene (5 bases). With 0 bases removed from V and 1 base from J, the gap between germline ends came to 8 bases. The CDR3 totals 14 residues. Germline lookup yields CDR1 SGHRS and CDR2 YFSETQ. The whole variable domain, filled in from reference TRBV5-1 and TRBJ2-7, reads KAGVTQTPRYLIKTRGQQVTLSCSPISGHRSVSWYQQTPGQGLQFLFEYFSETQRNKGNFPGRFSGRQFSNSRSEMNVSTLELGDSALYLCASSLGSGSYEQYFGPGTRLTVT.

This clone was observed once. V gene TRBV4-1 combines with J gene TRBJ2-7; tentatively, D is TRBD1 or TRBD2 (7 bases each). Germline loops: CDR1 MGHRA, CDR2 YSYEKL. V lost 4 bases to trimming and J lost 3 bases, with 10 bases between them. This CDR3 spans 13 amino acids. This CDR3 is CASSLRGGYEQYF. DNA of the CDR3: TGCGCCAGCAGCCTCAGGGGGGGCTACGAGCAGTACTTC.

Only a few counts were recorded for this clone. The chain uses TRBV5-1 and TRBJ1-1; 8 bases match TRBD1. Trimming cost V 2 bases and J 0 bases; bases outside gene matches: 6. Germline assignment: CDR1 SGHRS and CDR2 YFSETQ. This CDR3 is 16 amino acids long. In DNA form, the CDR3 reads TGCGCCAGCAGCTTCGGGCAGGGGGCCATGAACACTGAAGCTTTCTTT. It yields the protein CASSFGQGAMNTEAFF.

The chain couples TRBV5-6 to TRBJ1-5; D is unclear. The CDR3 runs 13 residues. The germline V gene has CDR1 SGHDT and CDR2 YYEEEE. V was shortened by 0 bases and J by 7 bases, with 8 bases between the two germline ends. CDR3: CASSLANGQPQHF. CDR3 DNA sequence: TGTGCCAGCAGCTTGGCCAATGGACAGCCCCAGCATTTT.

This clone was seen more than once but under ten times. The CDR3 bases are TGTGCCAGCAGCTCGAAACAGGGCAACGGCAAAAACATTCAGTACTTC. Amino acids: CASSSKQGNGKNIQYF. The chain joins TRBV7-9 to TRBJ2-4, with D tentatively TRBD1 (6 bases). V lost 4 bases and J lost 3, with 16 bases in between. The CDR3 is 16 residues long. Germline-derived CDR1 and CDR2 are SEHNR and FQNEAQ (reference sequence).

In its sample, this clone was seen a few times. The chain employs TRBV6-5 and TRBJ1-3; no firm D call. The CDR3 consists of 16 residues. Germline CDR1 reads MNHEY; CDR2 reads SVGAGI. The V end lost 1 base, the J end lost 2 bases, and 12 bases lay between the germline ends. CDR3 in amino acids: CASSYYGQETGNTIYF. In DNA form, the CDR3 reads TGTGCCAGCAGTTACTATGGCCAGGAAACTGGAAACACCATATATTTT.

This clone was picked up a small number of times. The chain employs TRBV13 and TRBJ1-2; a weak D match, TRBD1 (5 bases). The germline V gene has CDR1 PRHDT and CDR2 FYEKMQ (reference sequence). This CDR3 is built from 12 residues. V dropped 3 bases and J dropped 7 bases, with 9 bases sitting between them. DNA for the CDR3: TGTGCCAGCAGCTTCGGGGGGTCTGGCTACACCTTC. Translated: CASSFGGSGYTF.

This clone turned up a few times. The V gene is TRBV30, the J gene TRBJ1-1, with D possibly matching TRBD1 (5 bases). The CDR3 spans 10 residues. CDR1 is GTSNPN, CDR2 SVGIG, per germline (reference sequence). The V end lost 5 bases, the J end lost 7 bases, and 8 bases lay between the germline ends. DNA for the CDR3: TGTGCCTGGGGGGGAGATGAAGCTTTCTTT. It translates to CAWGGDEAFF.

The table lists this clone with a few counts. V usage is TRBV29-1 and J usage is TRBJ2-7, with unresolved D. The CDR3 totals 11 residues. V lost 6 bases to trimming and J lost 0 bases, with 6 bases between them. Germline CDR1 and CDR2: SQVTM and ANQGSEA. CDR3 nucleotides: TGCAGCGTAAGAGTCTCCTACGAGCAGTACTTC. It specifies CSVRVSYEQYF.

The V and J genes are TRBV5-6 and TRBJ2-3; D gene uncertain. The germline V gene encodes CDR1 SGHDT and CDR2 YYEEEE. CDR3 size: 12 residues. V was shortened by 8 bases and J by 4 bases, with 11 bases between the two germline ends. CDR3 bases: TGTGCCAGTCGAGGCCTAGCAGATACGCAGTATTTT. Protein sequence: CASRGLADTQYF. Looking up the rest from reference TRBV5-6 and TRBJ2-3 gives the full variable domain: DAGVTQSPTHLIKTRGQQVTLRCSPKSGHDTVSWYQQALGQGPQFIFQYYEEEERQRGNFPDRFSGHQFPNYSSELNVNALLLGDSALYLCASRGLADTQYFGPGTRLTVL.

To note about this clone: The sample holds other DNA sequences that translate to the same CDR3. The chain is built from TRBV2 and TRBJ1-1; D unclear. With 5 bases removed from V and 1 base from J, the gap between germline ends came to 5 bases. The CDR3 is made up of 12 amino acids. Germline V lookup: CDR1 SNHLY, CDR2 FYNNEI. This chain's CDR3 is CASSSANTEAFF. DNA for the CDR3: TGTGCCAGCAGTTCGGCGAACACTGAAGCTTTCTTT.